These 27 T cell receptor beta chains originate from one sample sequenced in a study of blood T cell repertoires in COVID-19. Only in-frame clones appear in the TCRdb table, and some are missing; sequencing was by immunoSEQ multiplex PCR. The table lists around 300,000 clones, about 88% of them singletons. Sequenced: PBMCs or T cells enriched from blood (not recorded which). All receptors derive from a woman between 45 and 65 years old who had recovered from COVID-19.

The genes are TRBV7-2 and TRBJ2-3, with 8 bases lining up with TRBD1. The J segment lost 6 bases and the V segment lost 8 bases, leaving 13 bases of the junction unmatched. CDR1 and CDR2 from the germline V gene are SGHTA and FQGNSA. The length of the CDR3 is 15 residues. The CDR3 DNA sequence: TGTGCCAGCTCTCCGGGACAGGCCACCGTGGATACGCAGTATTTT. Protein sequence: CASSPGQATVDTQYF. The full variable domain, completed using reference TRBV7-2 and TRBJ2-3, is GAGVSQSPSNKVTEKGKDVELRCDPISGHTALYWYRQSLGQGLEFLIYFQGNSAPDKSGLPSDRFSAERTGGSVSTLTIQRTQQEDSAVYLCASSPGQATVDTQYFGPGTRLTVL.

The J gene is TRBJ2-3, the V gene TRBV20-1; no definite D call. Trimming pared 5 bases from V and 4 bases from J, leaving 7 bases between. This CDR3 is built from 11 residues. Germline V gene sequence: CDR1 DFQATT, CDR2 SNEGSKA (reference sequence). CDR3 sequence: CSAPRADTQYF. The CDR3 DNA reads as TGCAGTGCTCCCCGGGCAGATACGCAGTATTTT.

The J gene is TRBJ2-3, the V gene TRBV28; D perhaps matches TRBD1 (6 bases). Germline-derived CDR1 and CDR2 are MDHEN and SYDVKM. Trimming left V 5 bases short and J 5 bases short, with 14 bases between. This CDR3 has 14 residues. CDR3 nucleotide sequence: TGTGCCAGCAGTACCTCCGGACAGATAGATACGCAGTATTTT. It is translated as CASSTSGQIDTQYF.

This chain connects TRBV9 to TRBJ1-2, with TRBD1 identical over 7 bases. CDR1 and CDR2 from the germline V gene are SGDLS and YYNGEE. Trimming cost V 4 bases and J 2 bases; bases outside gene matches: 8. This CDR3 has 15 amino acids. The CDR3 DNA follows: TGTGCCAGCAGCCCCCCGGGACAGATGAACTATGGCTACACCTTC. As protein: CASSPPGQMNYGYTF.

The chain is built from TRBV7-9 and TRBJ2-2, with TRBD2 matching over 9 bases. Germline CDR1 is SEHNR and CDR2 is FQNEAQ (reference sequence). The CDR3 runs to 18 residues. The junction had 11 bases not matched to a gene; V was cut back by 2 bases and J by 4 bases. The chain's CDR3 is CASSLYIGAGGVTGELFF. As DNA, the CDR3 is TGTGCCAGCAGCTTATATATAGGAGCGGGAGGTGTCACCGGGGAGCTGTTTTTT.

This sequence joins TRBV25-1 and TRBJ2-2; D call uncertain. Germline V gene data show CDR1 as MGHDK and CDR2 as SYGVNS. This CDR3 spans 15 amino acids. The V end lost 0 bases, the J end lost 4 bases, and 9 bases lay between the germline ends. CDR3: CASSEYPTVTGELFF. CDR3 DNA: TGTGCCAGCAGTGAATATCCTACAGTCACCGGGGAGCTGTTTTTT.

CDR3: CASSFDPTGLYGYTF. Here the CDR3 DNA reads TGTGCCAGCAGCTTTGACCCGACAGGGCTCTATGGCTACACCTTC. V is TRBV7-3 and J is TRBJ1-2, with TRBD1 matching 7 bases. The CDR3 consists of 15 residues. The V and J ends lost 3 bases and 4 bases, in that order; junction bases with no gene match: 8. In germline, CDR1 is SGHTA, CDR2 FQGTGA.

The chain combines TRBV6-1 with TRBJ1-2; possibly TRBD1 for D (5 bases). Trimming removed 1 base at V and 2 bases at J, with 8 bases between. This CDR3 has 14 residues. CDR1 MNHNS and CDR2 SASEGT come from the germline V gene. The CDR3 here is CASSEGQRNYGYTF. The CDR3 DNA follows: TGTGCCAGCAGTGAAGGACAGCGCAACTATGGCTACACCTTC.

The genes are TRBV28 and TRBJ2-2; maybe TRBD2 (6 bases). Germline CDR1 and CDR2: MDHEN and SYDVKM. V was cut by 6 bases and J by 6 bases, with 14 bases left in between. CDR3 length: 14 amino acids. This CDR3 is CASRNGGASGELFF. CDR3 bases: TGTGCCAGCAGGAACGGAGGGGCATCCGGGGAGCTGTTTTTT.

The rearrangement links TRBV28 to TRBJ2-3; the match to TRBD2 covers 11 bases. The CDR3 runs 15 residues. From germline, CDR1 is MDHEN and CDR2 SYDVKM. V was clipped by 7 bases and J by 3 bases; unmatched bases: 6. This chain's CDR3 is CASTGSGRATDTQYF. The CDR3 coding sequence is TGTGCCAGCACGGGTAGCGGGAGGGCAACAGATACGCAGTATTTT.

CDR3 sequence reads: CASSVEGAGEKLFF. CDR3 nucleotide sequence: TGTGCCAGCAGCGTAGAAGGGGCAGGGGAAAAACTGTTTTTT. V and J are TRBV9 and TRBJ1-4, with a possible D match to TRBD1 (5 bases). Trimming cost V 0 bases and J 8 bases, with 11 bases left between them. Germline assignment: CDR1 SGDLS and CDR2 YYNGEE. CDR3 length: 14 amino acids.

V and J are TRBV4-1 and TRBJ2-2, with a tentative D call TRBD2 (6 bases). Trimming cost V 1 base and J 5 bases, with 17 bases left between them. The CDR3 spans 17 residues. CDR1 and CDR2 from the germline V gene are MGHRA and YSYEKL. The CDR3 region is CASSQGSAGARTGELFF. The CDR3 nucleotides read TGCGCCAGCAGCCAAGGTTCAGCGGGCGCTCGAACCGGGGAGCTGTTTTTT.

This clone occurred once. The chain links TRBV2 to TRBJ1-5; TRBD1 matches 8 bases. This CDR3 has 14 residues. V trimming: 4 bases; J trimming: 2 bases; junction bases outside the gene matches: 1. The germline V gene encodes CDR1 SNHLY and CDR2 FYNNEI. The CDR3 protein is CASSAGGGNQPQHF. The CDR3 DNA sequence: TGTGCCAGCAGTGCAGGGGGCGGCAATCAGCCCCAGCATTTT.

This sequence joins TRBV28 and TRBJ2-7; 9 nucleotides match TRBD1. V lost 5 bases, J lost 6 bases, and 8 bases stayed unmatched. This CDR3 contains 14 residues. The germline V gene encodes CDR1 MDHEN and CDR2 SYDVKM. The CDR3 is CASSIQGARSEQYF. CDR3 in DNA: TGTGCCAGCAGTATACAGGGGGCGCGGAGCGAGCAGTACTTC.

The chain joins TRBV7-9 to TRBJ2-1; tentatively, D is TRBD1 (6 bases). V lost 5 bases to trimming and J lost 9 bases, with 26 bases between them. In germline, CDR1 is SEHNR, CDR2 FQNEAQ (reference sequence). The CDR3 spans 17 residues. CDR3 sequence reads: CASSPRNTGLVKGEQFF. CDR3 sequence (DNA): TGTGCCAGCAGCCCCCGCAACACAGGGCTCGTAAAGGGTGAGCAGTTCTTC.

CDR3 DNA: TGTGCCAGCAGTTTAAACTTCGCGGCCGCTTTCTTT. Translating gives CASSLNFAAAFF. The chain combines TRBV28 with TRBJ1-1; unclear D gene. Trimming stripped 2 bases from V and 11 bases from J, with 12 bases between. This CDR3 has 12 residues. CDR1 MDHEN and CDR2 SYDVKM come from the germline V gene.

The chain links TRBV6-2 or TRBV6-3 to TRBJ1-3; D is undetermined. Germline V gene sequence: CDR1 MNHEY, CDR2 SVGEGT. The CDR3 runs 16 residues. V was pared by 2 bases and J by 0 bases, with 11 bases between. The CDR3 nucleotides are TGTGCCAGCAGTTACGAGGTCAGACTCTCTGGAAACACCATATATTTT. This translates into CASSYEVRLSGNTIYF.

The chain joins TRBV9 to TRBJ2-2; tentatively, D is TRBD2 (6 bases). Germline CDR1 and CDR2: SGDLS and YYNGEE. The CDR3 sequence is 15 residues long. Trimming left V 0 bases short and J 5 bases short, with 11 bases between. CDR3 DNA: TGTGCCAGCAGCGTAGTGGCGGGATCGACCGGGGAGCTGTTTTTT. Its translation is CASSVVAGSTGELFF.

The rearrangement joins TRBV29-1 to TRBJ2-1, with D perhaps matching TRBD2 (6 bases). The CDR3 sequence is 11 residues long. The germline gives CDR1 SQVTM, CDR2 ANQGSEA. Trimming took 7 bases from V and 12 from J, leaving 16 bases between them. The CDR3 here is CSAGAGIGQFF. The DNA of the CDR3 is TGCAGCGCTGGGGCGGGGATCGGGCAGTTCTTC.

This rearrangement joins TRBV2 to TRBJ1-5; 9 bases are shared with TRBD1. The V and J ends lost 8 bases and 3 bases, in that order; junction bases with no gene match: 2. The CDR3 is made up of 13 amino acids. Germline values: CDR1 SNHLY, CDR2 FYNNEI. CDR3 amino acids: CASRDRANQPQHF. As DNA, the CDR3 is TGTGCCAGCCGGGACAGGGCCAATCAGCCCCAGCATTTT.

The table lists this clone with a few counts. The rearrangement uses TRBV2 and TRBJ2-7; 10 positions match TRBD2. Unmatched junction bases numbered 8, after V lost 6 bases and J lost 6 bases. The CDR3 has 14 residues. The germline V gene has CDR1 SNHLY and CDR2 FYNNEI. The CDR3 sequence is CASRTRVAGGEQYF. CDR3 nucleotides: TGTGCCAGCAGGACAAGAGTAGCGGGGGGCGAGCAGTACTTC.

The rearrangement joins TRBV14 to TRBJ2-1; 7 nucleotides line up with TRBD2. Germline values: CDR1 SGHDN, CDR2 FVKESK. The CDR3 is 15 residues long. J gave up 2 bases and V 5 bases, and 6 bases lay outside the gene matches. CDR3 sequence (DNA): TGTGCCAGCAGCGACCCGGCGGGAGCCTACAATGAGCAGTTCTTC. It specifies CASSDPAGAYNEQFF.

Only one count was recorded for this clone. The chain uses TRBV9 and TRBJ1-4; TRBD1 matches 8 bases. Germline values: CDR1 SGDLS, CDR2 YYNGEE. Trimming cost V 3 bases and J 7 bases; bases outside gene matches: 8. This CDR3 is built from 15 residues. Here the CDR3 reads CASSDGQGMGEKLFF. CDR3 coding DNA: TGTGCCAGCAGCGACGGACAGGGTATGGGTGAAAAACTGTTTTTT.

The chain recombines TRBV28 with TRBJ2-7; 8 bases agree with TRBD1. Looked up from germline, CDR1 is MDHEN and CDR2 is SYDVKM. V lost 6 bases to trimming and J lost 3 bases; unmatched junction nucleotides: 10. The CDR3 extends over 15 amino acids. The CDR3 spells CASRTDRGNVYEQYF. The CDR3 DNA sequence: TGTGCCAGCAGGACCGACAGGGGAAACGTCTACGAGCAGTACTTC.

In its sample, this clone was seen a few times. V and J are TRBV2 and TRBJ2-2, with 9 bases aligning to TRBD2. Germline CDR1 and CDR2: SNHLY and FYNNEI. The J segment lost 4 bases and the V segment lost 6 bases, leaving 12 bases of the junction unmatched. The length of the CDR3 is 17 residues. The CDR3 reads CASSPSSGTSLTGELFF. Here the CDR3 DNA reads TGTGCCAGCAGCCCCTCTAGCGGGACGTCGCTCACCGGGGAGCTGTTTTTT.

This chain joins TRBV3-1 (or the pseudogene TRBV3-2) and TRBJ2-1, with TRBD2 matching 13 bases. This CDR3 comprises 17 residues. CDR1 LGHDT and CDR2 YNNKEL come from the germline V gene (reference sequence). Germline trimming cut 1 base from V and 2 bases from J; bases unmatched to any gene: 2. CDR3 DNA sequence: TGTGCCAGCAGCCAAGCCACTAGCGGGAGGGCCTACAATGAGCAGTTCTTC. Translating it yields CASSQATSGRAYNEQFF.

CDR3 sequence: CASSYMAGTSGTYNEQFF. The CDR3 DNA follows: TGTGCCAGCAGCTATATGGCCGGGACTAGCGGGACCTACAATGAGCAGTTCTTC. The chain has TRBV5-5 and TRBJ2-1, with 13 bases matching TRBD2. The CDR3 runs 18 residues. Losses at the gene ends were 3 bases for V and 2 bases for J; bases not matched to a gene: 8. Germline V gene lookup returns CDR1 SGHKS and CDR2 YYEKEE (reference sequence).